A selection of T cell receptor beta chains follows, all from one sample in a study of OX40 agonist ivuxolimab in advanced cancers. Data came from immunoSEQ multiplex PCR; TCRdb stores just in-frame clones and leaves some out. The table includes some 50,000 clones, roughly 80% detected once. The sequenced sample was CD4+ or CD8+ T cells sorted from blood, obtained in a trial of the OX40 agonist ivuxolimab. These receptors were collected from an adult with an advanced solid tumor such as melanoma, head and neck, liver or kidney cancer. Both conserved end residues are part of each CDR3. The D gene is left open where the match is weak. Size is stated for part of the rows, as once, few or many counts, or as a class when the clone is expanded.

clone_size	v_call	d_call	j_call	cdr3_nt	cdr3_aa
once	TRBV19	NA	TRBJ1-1	TGTGCCAGTAGTGCGGGGGGAGTAGCGAACCGGCCTTGGGACACTGAAGCTTTCTTT	CASSAGGVANRPWDTEAFF
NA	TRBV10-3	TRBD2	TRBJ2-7	TGTGCCATCAGTGAGTCTTCGGGGGGCTACGAGCAGTACTTC	CAISESSGGYEQYF
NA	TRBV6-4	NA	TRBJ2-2	TGTGCCAGCAGTGGAGCAGCGAACACCGGGGAGCTGTTTTTT	CASSGAANTGELFF
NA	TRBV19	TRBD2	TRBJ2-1	TGTACCAGTAGTATAGTACTAGCGGCTTACAATGAGCAGTTCTTC	CTSSIVLAAYNEQFF
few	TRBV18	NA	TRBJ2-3	TGTGCCAGCTCACCCCAACTAGCAGGAGTAACAGATACGCAGTATTTT	CASSPQLAGVTDTQYF
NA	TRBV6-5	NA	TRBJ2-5	TGTGCCAGCAGTTACTTGCGAGAGACCCAGTACTTC	CASSYLRETQYF
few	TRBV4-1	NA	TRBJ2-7	TGCGCCAGCAGCCTTTCGAGCGGGCAGGCAAGGCAGTACTTC	CASSLSSGQARQYF
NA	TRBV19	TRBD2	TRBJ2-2	TGTGCCAGTAGTATGGGACTAGGCTACACCGGGGAGCTGTTTTTT	CASSMGLGYTGELFF
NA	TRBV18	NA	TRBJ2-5	TGTGCCAGCTCAGAGTACCAAGAGACCCAGTACTTC	CASSEYQETQYF
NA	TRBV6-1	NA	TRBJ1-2	TGTGCCAGCAGCGAACAGGGTCGGGCCTATGGCTACACCTTC	CASSEQGRAYGYTF
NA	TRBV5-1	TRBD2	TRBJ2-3	TGCGCCAGCAGCTCTTCGACTAGCGGGAACACAGATACGCAGTATTTT	CASSSSTSGNTDTQYF
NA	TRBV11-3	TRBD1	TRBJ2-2	TGTGCCAGCAGGAAAGGGACAGGGGAGACCGGGGAGCTGTTTTTT	CASRKGTGETGELFF
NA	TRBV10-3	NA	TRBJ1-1	TGTGCCACGTGCAACGGGGGAGATGGCTCTGAAGCTTTCTTT	CATCNGGDGSEAFF
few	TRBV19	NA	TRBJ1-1	TGTGCCAGTAGTATTATGACTGAAGCTTTCTTT	CASSIMTEAFF
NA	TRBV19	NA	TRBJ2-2	TGTGCCAGTAAAGGGGAGTTGAACACCGGGGAGCTGTTTTTT	CASKGELNTGELFF
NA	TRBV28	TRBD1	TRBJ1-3	TGTGCCAGCAGCCTACCGGGACAGTTAAGCTCTGGAAACACCATATATTTT	CASSLPGQLSSGNTIYF
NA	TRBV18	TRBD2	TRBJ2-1	TGTGCCAGCTCACCGGTCACTAGCGGCTACAATGAGCAGTTCTTC	CASSPVTSGYNEQFF
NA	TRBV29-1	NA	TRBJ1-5	TGCAGCGTTGAAACAGGAGGCAATCAGCCCCAGCATTTT	CSVETGGNQPQHF
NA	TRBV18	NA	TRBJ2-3	TGTGCCAGCTCACCACCGGTGTGGAGCACAGATACGCAGTATTTT	CASSPPVWSTDTQYF
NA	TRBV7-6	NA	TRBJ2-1	TGTGCCAGCAGCTTATTTGACTCCTACAATGAGCAGTTCTTC	CASSLFDSYNEQFF
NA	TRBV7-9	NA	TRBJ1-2	TGTGCCAGCAGCTCGACAGTCATCTATGGCTACACCTTC	CASSSTVIYGYTF
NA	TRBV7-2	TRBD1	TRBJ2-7	TGTGCCAGCAGCTTCCCAAGGGGACAGGGCTACGAGCAGTACTTC	CASSFPRGQGYEQYF
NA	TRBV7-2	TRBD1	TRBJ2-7	TGTGCCAGCAGCCCCCGGACAGGGCGAAGCTCCTACGAGCAGTACTTC	CASSPRTGRSSYEQYF
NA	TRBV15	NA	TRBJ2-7	TGTGCCACCAGCTCAGGGGCTAGCGGCTACGAGCAGTACTTC	CATSSGASGYEQYF
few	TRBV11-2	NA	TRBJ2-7	TGTGCCAGCAGCCCCTTCGACGAGCAGTACTTC	CASSPFDEQYF
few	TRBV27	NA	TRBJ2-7	TGTGCCAGCAGGGGCGGGAACCGCTACGAGCAGTACTTC	CASRGGNRYEQYF
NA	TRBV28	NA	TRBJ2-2	TGTGCCAGCAGTTTCTTCCCCGGGGAGCTGTTTTTT	CASSFFPGELFF
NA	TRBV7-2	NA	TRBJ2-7	TGTGCCAGCACCCCCCGGCTTAACTACGAGCAGTACTTC	CASTPRLNYEQYF
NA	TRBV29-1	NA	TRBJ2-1	TGCAGCCTCATAGAGGGGGACTACAATGAGCAGTTCTTC	CSLIEGDYNEQFF
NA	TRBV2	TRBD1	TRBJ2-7	TGTGCCAGCAGTGAAGCGACAACCTTAGACAGGGAAGGTGACGAGCAGTACTTC	CASSEATTLDREGDEQYF
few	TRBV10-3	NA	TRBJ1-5	TGTGCCATCCCCGGGGGCAATCAGCCCCAGCATTTT	CAIPGGNQPQHF
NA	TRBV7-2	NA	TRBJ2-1	TGTGCCAGCAGCTTGAGCCGTGCGGGACCCAACAATGAGCAGTTCTTC	CASSLSRAGPNNEQFF
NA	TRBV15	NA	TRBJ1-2	TGTGCCACCAGCAGAGGTGAACAGGTCTATCTCGGATTCTATGGCTACACCTTC	CATSRGEQVYLGFYGYTF
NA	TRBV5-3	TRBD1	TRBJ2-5	TGTGCCAGAACAGGGGGCAAGGAGACCCAGTACTTC	CARTGGKETQYF
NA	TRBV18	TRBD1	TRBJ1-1	TGTGCCAGCTCACCAGCAGGGGGCCTGAACACTGAAGCTTTCTTT	CASSPAGGLNTEAFF
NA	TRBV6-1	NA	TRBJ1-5	TGTGCCATCAGTACAGGGACCAATCAGCCCCAGCATTTT	CAISTGTNQPQHF
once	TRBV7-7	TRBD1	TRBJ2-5	TGTGCCAGCAGCTTAGGGGACAGGCAGACCCAGTACTTC	CASSLGDRQTQYF
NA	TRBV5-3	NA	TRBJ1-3	TGTGCCAGAAGCCAGGACAGCTCTGGAAACACCATATATTTT	CARSQDSSGNTIYF
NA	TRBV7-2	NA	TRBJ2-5	TGTGCCAGCAGCCCATACCCCGTAGAAGGGGCCGAGACCCAGTACTTC	CASSPYPVEGAETQYF